Listed below are T cell receptor beta chains from one sample, sequenced in a study of shared clonotypes between healthy human individuals. The assay was immunoSEQ multiplex PCR, and TCRdb's table has in-frame clones only and misses some. In the table there are more than 550,000 clones, around 91% of which are singletons. Material for sequencing was memory CD8+ T cells from PBMCs. These receptors were collected from a man aged 18 to 29 in good health. Some clones in this sample may be carry-over from other donors' samples. CDR3s include the opening cysteine and the closing phenylalanine or tryptophan. Fields, in order: clone size, V gene, D gene, J gene, CDR3 protein, CDR3 DNA. The D gene is left open where the match is weak. Expanded clones get a size class; other rows say once, few or many, or leave the size out.

size: -
V: TRBV18
D: -
J: TRBJ2-5
CDR3: CASSPRGTDSRETQYF
DNA: TGTGCCAGCTCACCACGGGGGACGGACAGCCGTGAGACCCAGTACTTC

size: -
V: TRBV7-3
D: -
J: TRBJ2-6
CDR3: CASSPVIGVAGANVLTF
DNA: TGTGCCAGCAGCCCGGTGATAGGGGTGGCTGGGGCCAACGTCCTGACTTTC

size: -
V: TRBV27
D: TRBD2
J: TRBJ2-7
CDR3: CASSTWSGRKSYEQYF
DNA: TGTGCCAGCAGTACATGGAGCGGGAGAAAGTCCTACGAGCAGTACTTC

size: -
V: TRBV7-9
D: -
J: TRBJ2-7
CDR3: CASSLTPADSLAEQYF
DNA: TGTGCCAGCAGCCTCACCCCTGCGGACAGCTTAGCCGAGCAGTACTTC

size: few
V: TRBV4-1
D: TRBD1
J: TRBJ1-1
CDR3: CASRERMGQEAFF
DNA: TGCGCCAGCAGAGAGAGGATGGGACAGGAAGCTTTCTTT

size: -
V: TRBV2
D: TRBD1
J: TRBJ2-7
CDR3: CASGKGAPLDEQYF
DNA: TGTGCCAGCGGAAAGGGGGCGCCTTTGGACGAGCAGTACTTC

size: -
V: TRBV7-9
D: TRBD2
J: TRBJ2-7
CDR3: CASSPGGRADYEQYF
DNA: TGTGCCAGCAGCCCGGGGGGACGAGCGGACTACGAGCAGTACTTC

size: -
V: TRBV5-8
D: TRBD2
J: TRBJ2-1
CDR3: CASSPPREAPYNEQFF
DNA: TGTGCCAGCAGCCCTCCCCGGGAGGCCCCCTACAATGAGCAGTTCTTC

size: -
V: TRBV27
D: -
J: TRBJ2-4
CDR3: CASGLQGAKNIQYF
DNA: TGTGCCAGCGGATTACAGGGCGCCAAAAACATTCAGTACTTC

size: -
V: TRBV19
D: TRBD2
J: TRBJ2-1
CDR3: CASSMGLAGEPNNEQFF
DNA: TGTGCCAGTAGTATGGGTCTAGCGGGAGAGCCAAACAATGAGCAGTTCTTC

size: -
V: TRBV29-1
D: TRBD2
J: TRBJ2-1
CDR3: CSAFSGTSGIYNEQFF
DNA: TGCAGCGCTTTTTCCGGGACTAGCGGGATCTACAATGAGCAGTTCTTC

size: few
V: TRBV9
D: -
J: TRBJ1-1
CDR3: CASSPPWGMNTEAFF
DNA: TGTGCCAGCAGCCCACCGTGGGGGATGAACACTGAAGCTTTCTTT

size: -
V: TRBV4-1
D: -
J: TRBJ2-7
CDR3: CASSNPRGRLTYEQYF
DNA: TGCGCCAGCAGCAACCCCAGGGGCCGTTTAACCTACGAGCAGTACTTC

size: -
V: TRBV27
D: -
J: TRBJ1-1
CDR3: CASSLGGGTEAFF
DNA: TGTGCCAGCAGTTTAGGGGGGGGCACTGAAGCTTTCTTT

size: -
V: TRBV28
D: -
J: TRBJ1-1
CDR3: CASRKKGVWTEAFF
DNA: TGTGCCAGCAGGAAAAAGGGTGTCTGGACTGAAGCTTTCTTT

size: -
V: TRBV9
D: -
J: TRBJ2-7
CDR3: CASSGSSYEQYF
DNA: TGTGCCAGCAGCGGATCCTCCTACGAGCAGTACTTC

size: once
V: TRBV7-9
D: TRBD1
J: TRBJ2-7
CDR3: CASRTGSSEQYF
DNA: TGTGCCAGCAGGACAGGGTCCTCCGAGCAGTACTTC

size: -
V: TRBV2
D: TRBD2
J: TRBJ2-1
CDR3: CATDRGVVYNEQFF
DNA: TGTGCCACCGACCGGGGGGTTGTGTACAATGAGCAGTTCTTC

size: -
V: TRBV29-1
D: -
J: TRBJ2-2
CDR3: CSVIPDQGELFF
DNA: TGCAGCGTTATACCGGACCAGGGGGAGCTGTTTTTT

size: -
V: TRBV10-2
D: TRBD2
J: TRBJ2-7
CDR3: CASSEGASGRVVKVYEQYF
DNA: TGCGCCAGCAGTGAGGGGGCTAGCGGGAGGGTTGTTAAGGTTTACGAGCAGTACTTC

size: -
V: TRBV6-5
D: -
J: TRBJ2-5
CDR3: CASSYRGLQETQYF
DNA: TGTGCCAGCAGTTATCGGGGGCTGCAAGAGACCCAGTACTTC

size: -
V: TRBV6-1
D: -
J: TRBJ2-4
CDR3: CASSTLLVGKNIQYF
DNA: TGTGCCAGCAGTACGCTCTTGGTTGGCAAAAACATTCAGTACTTC

size: -
V: TRBV28
D: -
J: TRBJ2-3
CDR3: CASSFSRSTDTQYF
DNA: TGTGCCAGCAGTTTTAGCAGGAGCACAGATACGCAGTATTTT

size: few
V: TRBV10-3
D: -
J: TRBJ1-1
CDR3: CATHSGIMNTEAFF
DNA: TGTGCCACCCATTCCGGGATTATGAACACTGAAGCTTTCTTT

size: few
V: TRBV11-2
D: -
J: TRBJ2-1
CDR3: CASRYSADEQFF
DNA: TGTGCCAGCAGATACTCGGCGGATGAGCAGTTCTTC

size: -
V: TRBV9
D: -
J: TRBJ1-1
CDR3: CASSVFGTQNTEAFF
DNA: TGTGCCAGCAGCGTATTTGGGACACAGAACACTGAAGCTTTCTTT

size: -
V: TRBV10-3
D: -
J: TRBJ2-1
CDR3: CAISPDRLAGFSEQFF
DNA: TGTGCCATCAGCCCAGATAGGCTAGCTGGCTTCAGTGAGCAGTTCTTC

size: few
V: TRBV10-1
D: -
J: TRBJ2-3
CDR3: CASSESRNHPLAAGDTQYF
DNA: TGCGCCAGCAGTGAGTCGAGGAACCACCCTTTAGCGGCCGGCGATACGCAGTATTTT

size: -
V: TRBV6-5
D: -
J: TRBJ2-1
CDR3: CASSYGPSDYNEQFF
DNA: TGTGCCAGCAGTTACGGGCCATCGGACTACAATGAGCAGTTCTTC

size: -
V: TRBV11-2
D: -
J: TRBJ1-2
CDR3: CASSSRVTEANYGYTF
DNA: TGTGCCAGCAGCTCAAGAGTGACAGAAGCTAACTATGGCTACACCTTC

size: -
V: TRBV4-1
D: TRBD2
J: TRBJ2-1
CDR3: CASSHNTLAGGPYEQFF
DNA: TGCGCCAGCAGCCACAACACTCTAGCGGGAGGGCCCTATGAGCAGTTCTTC

size: -
V: TRBV27
D: -
J: TRBJ2-5
CDR3: CASSLRAGPQETQYF
DNA: TGTGCCAGCAGTTTACGAGCGGGCCCCCAAGAGACCCAGTACTTC

size: -
V: TRBV28
D: TRBD2
J: TRBJ2-1
CDR3: CASSPGLAKYNEQFF
DNA: TGTGCCAGCAGTCCGGGACTAGCTAAATACAATGAGCAGTTCTTC

size: -
V: TRBV6-5
D: TRBD2
J: TRBJ2-1
CDR3: CARVSGRATYNEQFF
DNA: TGTGCTAGGGTTAGCGGGAGGGCCACCTACAATGAGCAGTTCTTC

size: -
V: TRBV28
D: -
J: TRBJ2-5
CDR3: CASSLRGVLETQYF
DNA: TGTGCCAGCAGCCTTCGCGGTGTTTTAGAGACCCAGTACTTC

size: -
V: TRBV11-2
D: TRBD2
J: TRBJ2-5
CDR3: CASSNTSGGSQETQYF
DNA: TGTGCCAGCAGCAATACTAGCGGGGGATCCCAAGAGACCCAGTACTTC

size: -
V: TRBV14
D: TRBD2
J: TRBJ2-1
CDR3: CASSQVPGTTSSDEQFF
DNA: TGTGCCAGCAGCCAAGTCCCCGGGACTACGTCTTCCGATGAGCAGTTCTTC

size: -
V: TRBV7-9
D: -
J: TRBJ2-7
CDR3: CASSLPGPNYEQYF
DNA: TGTGCCAGCAGCTTACCGGGACCCAACTACGAGCAGTACTTC

size: -
V: TRBV10-2
D: -
J: TRBJ2-7
CDR3: CASSEFTGYEQYF
DNA: TGCGCCAGCAGTGAGTTTACAGGCTACGAGCAGTACTTC

size: -
V: TRBV11-3
D: -
J: TRBJ2-7
CDR3: CASSLEGQTYPYTSYEQYF
DNA: TGTGCCAGCAGCTTGGAGGGACAGACCTACCCTTATACCTCCTACGAGCAGTACTTC

size: -
V: TRBV9
D: -
J: TRBJ2-3
CDR3: CASSSPGGGASTDTQYF
DNA: TGTGCCAGCAGCTCCCCCGGGGGCGGCGCTAGCACAGATACGCAGTATTTT

size: -
V: TRBV27
D: -
J: TRBJ2-2
CDR3: CASSQLGPIAGELFF
DNA: TGTGCCAGCAGCCAATTGGGACCTATCGCCGGGGAGCTGTTTTTT

size: -
V: TRBV7-9
D: -
J: TRBJ1-4
CDR3: CASSPRQENEKLFF
DNA: TGTGCCAGCAGCCCTCGTCAGGAGAATGAAAAACTGTTTTTT

size: -
V: TRBV9
D: -
J: TRBJ2-7
CDR3: CASSADPYEQYF
DNA: TGTGCCAGCAGCGCCGATCCGTACGAGCAGTACTTC

size: -
V: TRBV28
D: TRBD2
J: TRBJ2-7
CDR3: CASTLAGGEQYF
DNA: TGTGCCAGCACTCTAGCGGGAGGCGAGCAGTACTTC

size: -
V: TRBV9
D: TRBD1
J: TRBJ2-1
CDR3: CASSTRDRGSYNEQFF
DNA: TGTGCCAGCAGCACCCGGGACAGGGGTTCCTACAATGAGCAGTTCTTC

size: -
V: TRBV27
D: TRBD1
J: TRBJ1-4
CDR3: CASSLTGGDGEKLFF
DNA: TGTGCCAGCAGTTTGACAGGGGGTGACGGTGAAAAACTGTTTTTT

size: -
V: TRBV5-6
D: -
J: TRBJ2-2
CDR3: CASSLISTRGELFF
DNA: TGTGCCAGCAGCTTGATCTCCACCAGGGGGGAGCTGTTTTTT

size: -
V: TRBV5-1
D: -
J: TRBJ2-7
CDR3: CASSPQGSNQGPNYEQYF
DNA: TGCGCCAGCTCTCCGCAGGGTTCCAACCAGGGGCCCAACTACGAGCAGTACTTC

size: -
V: TRBV27
D: TRBD1
J: TRBJ2-2
CDR3: CASSLSDRVTGELFF
DNA: TGTGCCAGCAGTTTATCGGACAGGGTCACCGGGGAGCTGTTTTTT

size: -
V: TRBV7-6
D: TRBD2
J: TRBJ2-7
CDR3: CASSLGLAGVYEQYF
DNA: TGTGCCAGCAGCTTAGGACTAGCGGGGGTCTACGAGCAGTACTTC